The sequence of this T cell receptor beta chain was determined in a study of blood T cell repertoires in COVID-19. Study-wide background: Acute-phase and convalescent COVID-19 samples originated in the United States, Italy and Spain. T cells, B-cell-depleted T cells, or PBMCs provided the cDNA or gDNA that served as material.

Trimming cost V 10 bases and J 4 bases, with 10 bases left between them. The germline CDR1 and CDR2 sequences are SEHNR and FQNEAQ (reference sequence). The CDR3 runs 12 residues. As originally analysed: It was from reference gene primer amplification that nucleated cell counts were estimated. The method was immunoSEQ multiplex PCR; TCRdb's version includes in-frame clones alone and lacks a portion of them. V and J calls and clone size follow that table, whereas D and trimming were derived from the DNA. This sample carries nearly 55,000 clones, 78% of them seen once, and the ten largest clones take under 15%.

The sequence was collected from a human donor with active or convalescent COVID-19. The donor label of this sample is uncertain. V usage is TRBV7-9 and J usage is TRBJ1-4, with D hard to call. Material: peripheral blood. The CDR3 coding sequence is TGTGCCACACAGCTTAGTAATGAAAAACTGTTTTTT. Amino acid sequence: CATQLSNEKLFF.